This T cell receptor beta chain was profiled in a study of blood T cell repertoires in COVID-19. About the study: Material from acute and convalescent COVID-19 was sourced from the United States, Italy and Spain. T cells, B-cell-depleted T cells, or PBMCs provided the cDNA or gDNA that served as material.

With V trimmed by 3 bases and J by 9 bases, 10 bases remained unmatched. From germline, CDR1 is KGHSH and CDR2 LQKENI. The CDR3 length is 15 residues. Method: immunoSEQ multiplex PCR; TCRdb's copy keeps in-frame clones and lacks some. The repertoire consists of 200,000 to 250,000 clones, with 70% to 90% occurring once and the leading ten covering around 6.5%. In this sample, this clone turned up a few times. The receptor comes from an elderly man with acute or convalescent COVID-19. What was sequenced was peripheral blood. The V gene is TRBV18, the J gene TRBJ2-4; 8 bases agree with TRBD1. For the CDR3, the DNA is TGTGCCAGCTCACCCCTCGACAGGGGCAATGGCATTCAGTACTTC. Translating it yields CASSPLDRGNGIQYF.